These T cell receptor beta chains were read from a single sample in a study of blood T cell repertoires in COVID-19. Data came from immunoSEQ multiplex PCR; TCRdb stores just in-frame clones and leaves some out. Here the sample spans about 520,000 clones, approximately 83% being singletons. Sequences were obtained from peripheral blood. The source is a human donor in a cohort sampled during active COVID-19. The CDR3 runs from the conserved cysteine through the conserved F or W. Each record gives: J gene, V gene, D gene, clone size, CDR3 length, CDR3 DNA, CDR3 protein. D genes are given only for firm matches. Clone size, where shown, is once, few, many, or a class for clones that have expanded.

TRBJ2-1 TRBV29-1 TRBD1 - 13 TGCAGCGCAGGACAGGGGGCCGGGAATGAGCAGTTCTTC CSAGQGAGNEQFF
TRBJ2-1 TRBV11-2 TRBD1 - 15 TGTGCCAGCAGTCCTTTACAGGGGGCCTACAATGAGCAGTTCTTC CASSPLQGAYNEQFF
TRBJ1-2 TRBV5-1 - - 16 TGCGCCAGCAGCTTGAGCGTCGGAGGGTTAAGGTATGGCTACACCTTC CASSLSVGGLRYGYTF
TRBJ2-5 TRBV15 - - 13 TGTGCCACCAGCCAGGGGAACCAAGAGACCCAGTACTTC CATSQGNQETQYF
TRBJ2-7 TRBV27 - - 14 TGTGCCAGCAGTTTTTCGGCTTACAGTTACGAGCAGTACTTC CASSFSAYSYEQYF
TRBJ2-1 TRBV14 TRBD2 - 20 TGTGCCAGCAGCTTCAGGCTGGGACTAGCGGGATCAAGCTCCTACAATGAGCAGTTCTTC CASSFRLGLAGSSSYNEQFF
TRBJ2-2 TRBV25-1 - - 12 TGTGCCAGCAACCAGGGGACCGGGGAGCTGTTTTTT CASNQGTGELFF
TRBJ2-5 TRBV2 - once 14 TGTGCCAGCAGACCTAATGGAGGGATCGAGACCCAGTACTTC CASRPNGGIETQYF
TRBJ1-1 TRBV12-3/TRBV12-4 TRBD1 - 13 TGTGCCAGCATCCCCGGACAGGGGGCTGAAGCTTTCTTT CASIPGQGAEAFF
TRBJ2-7 TRBV7-9 TRBD2 once 16 TGTGCCAGCAGCTTAACCGGACTAGCTGATGGCTACGAGCAGTACTTC CASSLTGLADGYEQYF
TRBJ2-7 TRBV5-1 - - 12 TGCGCCAGCAGCTCATCCAGGGTCGAGCAGTACTTC CASSSSRVEQYF
TRBJ2-7 TRBV28 TRBD2 few 14 TGTGCCAGCATCAAAGCGGGAGGGCCCTACGAGCAGTACTTC CASIKAGGPYEQYF
TRBJ2-7 TRBV28 TRBD1 few 14 TGTGCCAGCAGCTCTTACAGGGGAACCTACGAGCAGTACTTC CASSSYRGTYEQYF
TRBJ2-2 TRBV7-2 TRBD2 - 18 TGTGCCAGCAGCTTAGAAGCGGGAGGGCCGGGGAACACCGGGGAGCTGTTTTTT CASSLEAGGPGNTGELFF
TRBJ2-3 TRBV6-5 TRBD2 - 14 TGTGCCAGCCTAGCGGGAGGAGCGGGAGATACGCAGTATTTT CASLAGGAGDTQYF
TRBJ2-5 TRBV5-1 TRBD1 - 15 TGCGCCAGCAGCTCTCCCCAGGGGGCCGGGGAGACCCAGTACTTC CASSSPQGAGETQYF
TRBJ2-6 TRBV7-2 TRBD1 - 15 TGTGCCAGCAGTTTAGGGGGCGCTGGGGCCAACGTCCTGACTTTC CASSLGGAGANVLTF
TRBJ1-3 TRBV6-2/TRBV6-3 - - 12 TGTGCCAGCAGTTACTCGAGGAACACCATATATTTT CASSYSRNTIYF
TRBJ1-6 TRBV25-1 - - 13 TGTGCCAGCAGCTCCGTCAGCGCAACACCCCTCCACTTT CASSSVSATPLHF
TRBJ1-4 TRBV6-2/TRBV6-3 - - 14 TGTGCCAGCAGTTACCATGGACGGGGTGAAAAACTGTTTTTT CASSYHGRGEKLFF
TRBJ2-6 TRBV5-1 - - 17 TGCGCCAGCAGCCCTTCGTGGGGCGGCTCTGGGGCCAACGTCCTGACTTTC CASSPSWGGSGANVLTF
TRBJ1-1 TRBV18 - - 14 TGTGCCAGCTCACCAGAGTCAGGGGACACTGAAGCTTTCTTT CASSPESGDTEAFF
TRBJ1-1 TRBV20-1 - - 15 TGCAGTGCTAGTAGCGGGGAGTTTAAGGACACTGAAGCTTTCTTT CSASSGEFKDTEAFF
TRBJ1-2 TRBV21-1 - - 12 TGTGCCAGCAGCATACAGGGTAAAGGCTACACCTTC CASSIQGKGYTF
TRBJ1-2 TRBV19 TRBD1 - 13 TGTGCCAGTAGCGGACAGGGAGACTATGGCTACACCTTC CASSGQGDYGYTF
TRBJ1-1 TRBV21-1 - - 13 TGTGCCAGCAAGGACACCATGAACACTGAAGCTTTCTTT CASKDTMNTEAFF
TRBJ1-4 TRBV28 TRBD1 - 14 TGTGCCAGCAGCCTGGACAGGAGAGGCGAAAAACTGTTTTTT CASSLDRRGEKLFF
TRBJ1-2 TRBV5-1 TRBD1 - 14 TGCGCCAGCAGCTTGACTGGACAGGCTGATGGCTACACCTTC CASSLTGQADGYTF
TRBJ2-7 TRBV7-9 TRBD1 - 16 TGTGCCAGCCAGGGGCAAGGGACAGGGGGCTCCTACGAGCAGTACTTC CASQGQGTGGSYEQYF
TRBJ2-1 TRBV9 TRBD2 - 15 TGTGCCAGCAGCGTAGGCGCTAGCGGCTACAATGAGCAGTTCTTC CASSVGASGYNEQFF
TRBJ2-7 TRBV7-2 TRBD2 - 14 TGTGCCAGCAGCGGGACTAGCGGTCCCTACGAGCAGTACTTC CASSGTSGPYEQYF
TRBJ1-3 TRBV7-9 - - 16 TGTGCCAGCAGCCCGAGGGGCGCGGGGTTTATAGACACCATATATTTT CASSPRGAGFIDTIYF
TRBJ1-2 TRBV3-1/TRBV3-2 TRBD1 - 12 TGTGCCAGCAGCGGGACAGACAATGGCTACACCTTC CASSGTDNGYTF
TRBJ2-3 TRBV7-3 - - 14 TGTGCCAGCAGCTTAGGCGGGGCAGGGGATACGCAGTATTTT CASSLGGAGDTQYF
TRBJ2-3 TRBV24-1 - - 17 TGTGCCACCAGTGACCCAAAAAGGGGGGGACCCACAGATACGCAGTATTTT CATSDPKRGGPTDTQYF
TRBJ1-1 TRBV19 TRBD1 - 17 TGTGCCAGTAGCCCGCATAGGACAGGGAAAAGGAACACTGAAGCTTTCTTT CASSPHRTGKRNTEAFF
TRBJ1-2 TRBV11-2 - - 14 TGTGCCAGCAGCTTATCACGGGGGAACTATGGCTACACCTTC CASSLSRGNYGYTF
TRBJ2-2 TRBV24-1 - once 14 TGTGCCACCAGTGATGGCAGGTACCCCGGGGAGCTGTTTTTT CATSDGRYPGELFF
TRBJ2-7 TRBV6-6 - once 14 TGTGCCAGCAGCAAATTTGGGAGCTCCTACGAGCAGTACTTC CASSKFGSSYEQYF
TRBJ2-5 TRBV28 - once 13 TGTGCCAGCAGGACCAGGGTCATAGAGACCCAGTACTTC CASRTRVIETQYF
TRBJ2-7 TRBV6-5 TRBD1 - 15 TGTGCCAGCAGAACCACTAGACAGGGACGCGACGAGCAGTACTTC CASRTTRQGRDEQYF